This TCR beta chain was found in a study of beta chain features in type 1 diabetes. General study results and limits: PCR might favor shorter templates, equally in patients and controls. In every one of the four CD4+ subsets, TCRB CDR3s were moderately but significantly shorter in Type 1 diabetes patients.

As regards this clone: Its antigen is currently unknown.

The germline V and J ends were trimmed by 4 bases and 4 bases, with 16 bases remaining between them. Looked up from germline, CDR1 is KGHSH and CDR2 is LQKENI. The CDR3 runs to 16 residues. Sequenced material consisted of expressed TCRB transcripts (all of the isolated RNA was reverse transcribed). Roughly 3.6 million reads was the average for naive, central memory and regulatory T cell samples. Assay used: immunoSEQ multiplex PCR; TCRdb lists only in-frame clones, some missing. Of about 250,000 clones in the sample, 11% are singletons; the top ten hold approximately 0.017%. The chain couples TRBV18 to TRBJ2-2; a weak D match, TRBD2 (5 bases). This clonotype was obtained from a man in his thirties or forties with type 1 diabetes. Input material: naive CD4+ T cells from blood. In DNA, the CDR3 is TGTGCCAGCTCACTGCAGGAGGCCGGCAGCACCGGGGAGCTGTTTTTT. It is translated as CASSLQEAGSTGELFF.